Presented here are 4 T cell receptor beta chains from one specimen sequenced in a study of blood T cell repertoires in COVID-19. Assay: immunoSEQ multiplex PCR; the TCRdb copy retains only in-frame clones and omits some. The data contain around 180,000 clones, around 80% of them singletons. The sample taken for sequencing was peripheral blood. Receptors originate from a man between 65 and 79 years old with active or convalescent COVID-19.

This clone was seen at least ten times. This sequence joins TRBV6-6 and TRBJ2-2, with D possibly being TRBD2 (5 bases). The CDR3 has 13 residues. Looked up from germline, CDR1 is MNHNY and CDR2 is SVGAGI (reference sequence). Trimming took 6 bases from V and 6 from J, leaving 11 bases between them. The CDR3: CASRLEGPGELFF. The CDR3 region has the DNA TGTGCCAGCAGGCTAGAGGGTCCCGGGGAGCTGTTTTTT.

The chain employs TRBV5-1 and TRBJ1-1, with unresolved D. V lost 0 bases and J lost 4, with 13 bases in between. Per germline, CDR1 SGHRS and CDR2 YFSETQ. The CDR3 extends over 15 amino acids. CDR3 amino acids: CASSLGAVESTEAFF. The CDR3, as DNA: TGCGCCAGCAGCTTGGGTGCAGTGGAGAGCACTGAAGCTTTCTTT.

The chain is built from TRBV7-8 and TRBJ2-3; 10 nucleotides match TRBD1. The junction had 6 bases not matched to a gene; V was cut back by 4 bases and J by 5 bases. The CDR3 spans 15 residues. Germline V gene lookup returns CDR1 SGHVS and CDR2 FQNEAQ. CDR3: CASSSDRGRGDTQYF. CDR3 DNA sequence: TGTGCCAGCAGCTCGGACAGGGGGAGAGGAGATACGCAGTATTTT.

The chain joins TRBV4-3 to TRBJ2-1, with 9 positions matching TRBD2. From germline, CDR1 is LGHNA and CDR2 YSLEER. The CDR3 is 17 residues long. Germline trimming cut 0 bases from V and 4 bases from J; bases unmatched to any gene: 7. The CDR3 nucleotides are TGCGCCAGCAGCCAAGAGTTCCGCGGGGGGGGTTACAATGAGCAGTTCTTC. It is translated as CASSQEFRGGGYNEQFF.